The rows below give T cell receptor beta chains drawn from one sample of a study of early T cells in non-severe SARS-CoV-2 infection. TCRdb redid the calling of the 5' RACE reads with MiXCR, one entry per CDR3 protein. The sample consists of 40,000 to 45,000 distinct CDR3 sequences, approximately 11% of them appearing once. Source material: whole blood. Receptor source: an adult who was a healthcare worker with PCR-confirmed SARS-CoV-2 infection or an uninfected control (not recorded which). The CDR3 runs from the conserved cysteine through the conserved F or W. A D gene is named only where the DNA matches it firmly. Size values are once, few and many counts, or a class for expanded clones, and some rows have none.

J: TRBJ2-7; V: TRBV4-3; D: TRBD1; size: many; DNA: TGCGCCAGCAGCCAAGGACAGGGCCATTACGAGCAGTACTTC; CDR3: CASSQGQGHYEQYF
J: TRBJ2-7; V: TRBV10-1; D: TRBD1; size: .; DNA: TGCGCCAGCAGTGAGTCGAGGACAGGAGGACACTACGAGCAGTACTTC; CDR3: CASSESRTGGHYEQYF
J: TRBJ2-7; V: TRBV5-1; D: TRBD1; size: .; DNA: TGCGCCAGCAGCAACCCCGGGACAGCCTTCTACGAGCAGTACTTC; CDR3: CASSNPGTAFYEQYF
J: TRBJ2-2; V: TRBV12-3/TRBV12-4; D: .; size: few; DNA: TGTGCCAGCACCCCATGGAGGTTTGGCGGGGAGCTGTTTTTT; CDR3: CASTPWRFGGELFF
J: TRBJ1-2; V: TRBV30; D: .; size: .; DNA: TGTGCCTGGAGACTCAACTATGGCTACACCTTC; CDR3: CAWRLNYGYTF
J: TRBJ2-3; V: TRBV14; D: .; size: few; DNA: TGTGCCAGCAGCCCGACGAGGGGAAAGGCAGATACGCAGTATTTT; CDR3: CASSPTRGKADTQYF
J: TRBJ2-2; V: TRBV10-3; D: .; size: few; DNA: TGTGCCATCTCTAGCAACCCCGGGGAGCTGTTTTTT; CDR3: CAISSNPGELFF
J: TRBJ1-2; V: TRBV3-1; D: .; size: few; DNA: TGTGCCAGCAGCCAAGACCCCAGGGGAGGTGGCTACACCTTC; CDR3: CASSQDPRGGGYTF
J: TRBJ1-2; V: TRBV6-2/TRBV6-3; D: TRBD1; size: few; DNA: TGTGCCAGCAACAGGGGGACCGGGGCGAAAATAACCTATGGCTACACCTTC; CDR3: CASNRGTGAKITYGYTF
J: TRBJ2-5; V: TRBV20-1; D: .; size: few; DNA: TGCAGTGCTAGTGACCCGCCAGGGGAGACCCAGTACTTC; CDR3: CSASDPPGETQYF
J: TRBJ1-1; V: TRBV11-2; D: .; size: .; DNA: TGTGCCAGCAGCTTGACTGATACGGGGACTGAAGCTTTCTTT; CDR3: CASSLTDTGTEAFF
J: TRBJ2-1; V: TRBV14; D: TRBD1; size: .; DNA: TGTGCCAGCAGCCGAGGGACAGGCACGGAGCAGTTCTTC; CDR3: CASSRGTGTEQFF
J: TRBJ1-1; V: TRBV5-1; D: .; size: many; DNA: TGCGCCAGCAGCTTGGGCAGGAAAAACACTGAAGCTTTCTTT; CDR3: CASSLGRKNTEAFF
J: TRBJ2-7; V: TRBV5-1; D: TRBD2; size: few; DNA: TGCGCCAGCAGCTCGACTAGCGGGGGGCCCTACGAGCAGTACTTC; CDR3: CASSSTSGGPYEQYF
J: TRBJ1-6; V: TRBV20-1; D: TRBD1; size: .; DNA: TGCAGTGCTAGACTAAGACAGGGTGCGGATTCACCCCTCCACTTT; CDR3: CSARLRQGADSPLHF
J: TRBJ1-5; V: TRBV7-3; D: .; size: .; DNA: TGTGCCAGCAGCTTATACGGATCCCACAATCAGCCCCAGCATTTT; CDR3: CASSLYGSHNQPQHF
J: TRBJ2-7; V: TRBV11-1; D: .; size: .; DNA: TGTGCCAGCAGCTTACACTACGAGCAGTACTTC; CDR3: CASSLHYEQYF
J: TRBJ2-5; V: TRBV7-2; D: .; size: few; DNA: .; CDR3: CASSQVFVLETQYF
J: TRBJ1-3; V: TRBV20-1; D: .; size: many; DNA: TGCAGTGCCTCAGACGGAAACACCATATATTTT; CDR3: CSASDGNTIYF
J: TRBJ2-3; V: TRBV29-1; D: .; size: .; DNA: TGCAGCCACCCCCGGGCAGATACGCAGTATTTT; CDR3: CSHPRADTQYF
J: TRBJ2-1; V: TRBV10-3; D: TRBD2; size: many; DNA: TGTGCCATCAGTGAGTCGGGCACTAGCGGGAACAATGAGCAGTTCTTC; CDR3: CAISESGTSGNNEQFF
J: TRBJ1-6; V: TRBV5-1; D: .; size: .; DNA: TGCGCCAGCAGCTTGGGACAGGCGACAAATTCACCCCTCCACTTT; CDR3: CASSLGQATNSPLHF
J: TRBJ2-1; V: TRBV6-5; D: TRBD1; size: many; DNA: TGTGCCAGCAGCCGGTGGGGGACAGGGTACAATGAGCAGTTCTTC; CDR3: CASSRWGTGYNEQFF
J: TRBJ2-3; V: TRBV12-3/TRBV12-4; D: .; size: .; DNA: TGTGCCACCGCGACCCTTGGTGGCACAGATACGCAGTATTTT; CDR3: CATATLGGTDTQYF
J: TRBJ2-3; V: TRBV25-1; D: .; size: few; DNA: TGTGCCAGCAATGGTGGGTACACAGATACGCAGTATTTT; CDR3: CASNGGYTDTQYF
J: TRBJ2-7; V: TRBV12-3/TRBV12-4; D: TRBD1; size: .; DNA: TGTGCCAGCAGTTCCGTCGGGACAGAGTACGAGCAGTACTTC; CDR3: CASSSVGTEYEQYF
J: TRBJ2-7; V: TRBV12-5; D: .; size: .; DNA: TGTGCTAGTGGTTTGGGTGTGGGGGCCGTAGACTTC; CDR3: CASGLGVGAVDF
J: TRBJ1-1; V: TRBV19; D: TRBD1; size: .; DNA: TGTGCCAGTAGTTTCGACAGGGAACTAAGAGCTGAAGCTTTCTTT; CDR3: CASSFDRELRAEAFF
J: TRBJ2-7; V: TRBV29-1; D: .; size: many; DNA: TGCAGCGCTACCCTCGGGACCTACGAGCAGTACTTC; CDR3: CSATLGTYEQYF
J: TRBJ2-7; V: TRBV20-1; D: .; size: many; DNA: TGCAGTGCTTCTTGGCCTTCCTCCTACGAGCAGTACTTC; CDR3: CSASWPSSYEQYF
J: TRBJ2-5; V: TRBV2; D: TRBD1; size: few; DNA: TGTGCCAGCAGGGCTAGGACAGGGGGCGTACAGACCCAGTACTTC; CDR3: CASRARTGGVQTQYF
J: TRBJ2-1; V: TRBV3-1; D: .; size: .; DNA: TGTGCCAGCAGCCACCACCGGGACATCAATGAGCAGTTCTTC; CDR3: CASSHHRDINEQFF
J: TRBJ2-7; V: TRBV7-9; D: .; size: .; DNA: TGTGCCAGCAGCTTAATGGGCGGAGGCTACGAGCAGTACTTC; CDR3: CASSLMGGGYEQYF
J: TRBJ2-7; V: TRBV7-2; D: .; size: many; DNA: TGTGCCAGCAGCTTAGGTCTGGGGGTTTCTGGCTACGAGCAGTACTTC; CDR3: CASSLGLGVSGYEQYF
J: TRBJ2-2; V: TRBV20-1; D: TRBD2; size: few; DNA: TGCAGTGCTAGAGCGGCGGGGGAGGAAAAAACCGGGGAGCTGTTTTTT; CDR3: CSARAAGEEKTGELFF
J: TRBJ2-4; V: TRBV11-1; D: TRBD2; size: .; DNA: TGTGCCAGCAGCTTGGGACTAGCGGACGGCATTCAGTACTTC; CDR3: CASSLGLADGIQYF
J: TRBJ2-2; V: TRBV12-3/TRBV12-4; D: .; size: few; DNA: TGTGCCAGCATCCGCGGCGCGAACACCGGGGAGCTGTTTTTT; CDR3: CASIRGANTGELFF
J: TRBJ2-5; V: TRBV5-1; D: .; size: many; DNA: TGCGCCAGCAGCTTGGACCATCAAGAGACCCAGTACTTC; CDR3: CASSLDHQETQYF
J: TRBJ2-3; V: TRBV7-2; D: .; size: many; DNA: TGTGCCAGCAGCTCCACCTTAGCGGCAGATACGCAGTATTTT; CDR3: CASSSTLAADTQYF
J: TRBJ2-1; V: TRBV7-9; D: TRBD2; size: many; DNA: TGTGCCAGCAGCGCGACTAGCGGGGGGACCCACAATGAGCAGTTCTTC; CDR3: CASSATSGGTHNEQFF